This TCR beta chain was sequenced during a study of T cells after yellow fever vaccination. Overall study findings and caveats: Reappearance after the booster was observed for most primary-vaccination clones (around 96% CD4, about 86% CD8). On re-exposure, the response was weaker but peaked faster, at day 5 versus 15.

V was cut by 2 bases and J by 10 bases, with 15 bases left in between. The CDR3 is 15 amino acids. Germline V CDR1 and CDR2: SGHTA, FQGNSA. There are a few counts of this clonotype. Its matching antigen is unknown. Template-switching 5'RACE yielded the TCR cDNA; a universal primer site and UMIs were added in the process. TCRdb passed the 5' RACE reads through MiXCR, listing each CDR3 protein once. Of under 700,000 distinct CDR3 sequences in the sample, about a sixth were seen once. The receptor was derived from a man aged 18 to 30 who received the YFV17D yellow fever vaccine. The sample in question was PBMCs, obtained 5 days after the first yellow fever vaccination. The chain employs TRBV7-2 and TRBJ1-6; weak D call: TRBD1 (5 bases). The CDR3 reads CASSLRGRGQSPLHF. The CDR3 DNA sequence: TGTGCCAGCAGCTTAAGGGGACGAGGGCAATCACCCCTCCACTTT.